This entry features one T cell receptor beta chain sequence. The antigen is not known. A J-beta primer mix and a sample-barcoded 5' primer were used in a second PCR of roughly 6 to 11 cycles. Sequencing of every sample gave 3 million or more CDR3-containing paired-end reads. TCRdb itself ran the 5' RACE reads through MiXCR, one entry per CDR3 protein. The sample contains 800,000 to 1,000,000 distinct CDR3 sequences, around 49% of which appear only once. These data originate in a study of blood T cells in healthy people across ages. Findings and limits, study-wide: With age, beta diversity per million T cells declined roughly linearly, significantly by 40.

The CDR3 has 13 amino acids. V was pared by 1 base and J by 9 bases, with 10 bases between. CDR1 is SEHNR and CDR2 is FQNEAQ in the germline V gene (reference sequence). The specimen sequenced was blood. This clonotype was sampled from a man aged 25-45 years in good health. The chain employs TRBV7-9 and TRBJ2-1, with D maybe TRBD2 (6 bases). CDR3 coding DNA: TGTGCCAGCAGCTTAGGAGTCGGGGGTGAGCAGTTCTTC. As protein: CASSLGVGGEQFF. The full variable domain, rest sourced from reference TRBV7-9 and TRBJ2-1, is DTGVSQNPRHKITKRGQNVTFRCDPISEHNRLYWYRQTLGQGPEFLTYFQNEAQLEKSRLLSDRFSAERPKGSFSTLEIQRTEQGDSAMYLCASSLGVGGEQFFGPGTRLTVL.